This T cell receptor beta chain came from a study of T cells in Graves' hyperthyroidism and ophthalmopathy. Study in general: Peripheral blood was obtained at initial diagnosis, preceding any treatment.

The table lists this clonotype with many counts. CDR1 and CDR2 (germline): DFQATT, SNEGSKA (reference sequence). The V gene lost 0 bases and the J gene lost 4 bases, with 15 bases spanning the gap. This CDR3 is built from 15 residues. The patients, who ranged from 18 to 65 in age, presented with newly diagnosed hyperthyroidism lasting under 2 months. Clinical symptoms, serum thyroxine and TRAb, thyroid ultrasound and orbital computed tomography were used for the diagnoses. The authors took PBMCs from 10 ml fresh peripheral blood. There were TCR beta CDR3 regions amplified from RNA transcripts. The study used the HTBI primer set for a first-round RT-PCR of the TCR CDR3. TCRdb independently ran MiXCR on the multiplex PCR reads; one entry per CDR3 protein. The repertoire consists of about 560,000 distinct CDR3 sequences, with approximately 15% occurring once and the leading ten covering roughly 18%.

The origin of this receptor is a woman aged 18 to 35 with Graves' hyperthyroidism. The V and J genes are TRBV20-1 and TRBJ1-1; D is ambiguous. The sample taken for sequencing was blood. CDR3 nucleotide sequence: TGCAGTGCTAGAGATAGCGACCTAATGCGCACTGAAGCTTTCTTT. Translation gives CSARDSDLMRTEAFF.